This paragraph covers one T cell receptor beta chain sequence. No cognate antigen has been identified for it. The data belong to a study of T cells expressing NK-cell markers (dated by TCRdb to the early 2020s). As for the study more broadly: Fewer than ten donors provided sorted CD3+CD56+NKG2C+, CD3+CD56+NKG2C- and CD3+CD56-NKG2C+ T-cell subsets, whose TCR beta-chain repertoires were profiled. Seven of the eight sequenced donors were HCMV-seropositive and one was HCMV-seronegative. The study sequenced eight donors, all healthy volunteers chosen at random: three men and five women. The libraries were sequenced on Illumina HiSeq 2000/2500, MiSeq or NextSeq, producing 2 x 150 bp reads.

Sequencer: Illumina HiSeq 2000. The TCR beta cDNA libraries were made using 5'RACE template switching, a step that added both a universal primer site and unique molecular identifiers. cDNA synthesis was primed from the TCR beta constant segment and was followed by two successive PCR amplification steps. Processing in the source paper ran as follows. Reads were demultiplexed and grouped by UMI with MIGEC, and clonotypes were assembled and quantified with MiTCR. To exclude erroneous sequences, any TCR cDNA sequence not supported by at least two reads was discarded. The tcR package was used for downstream repertoire analysis, and clonotypes were matched across fractions by CDR3 nucleotide sequence plus V segment. VDJmatch was used to annotate antigen specificity against VDJdb, with one amino acid substitution allowed in CDR3. Following TCRdb reprocessing, every CDR3 protein sequence forms one entry, and DNA is not provided. The V and J calls here are based on TCRdb, not the publication. The sample's own table lists around 550,000 distinct CDR3 sequences. The ten largest make up under 4.5% of the sample.

Points the paper makes about the study in general: In about 6 donors, the dominant CD3+CD56+NKG2C+ clonotypes were found to rank among the top 10 CD8+ clonotypes and to make up 1.0-7.0% of CD8+ T cells. Those dominant clonotypes were again the most abundant among CD3+CD56-NKG2C+ cells in a few donors, at about 28.3-60.1%. Whether the expanded NKG2C-expressing T cell clones were specific for HCMV antigens was left unclear.

CDR1 is given as SGHRS and CDR2 as YFSETQ, both from the germline V gene. The CDR3 goes from the cysteine to the phenylalanine over 15 residues. The DNA sequence is not available. HCMV-specific IgG was detected in serum with a commercial ELISA kit to determine HCMV serostatus. Peripheral blood mononuclear cells were isolated from blood by Ficoll density gradient centrifugation. The receptor was derived from a man between 18 and 35 years old in good health. Donor details come from another sample of the same person, matched by shared clones. Specimen: blood T cells: a sorted CD56 or NKG2C T cell subset, CD4+ or CD8+ T cells, or bulk PBMC T cells (not recorded which). Recombination joined TRBV5-1 with TRBJ2-1; the D gene TCRdb calls, TRBD1, cannot be checked with no DNA. CDR3 protein: CASSDGGTGGNEQFF.